This TCR beta chain appears in the sequencing data of a study of T cell repertoires in cytomegalovirus infection. Study as a whole: Public TCR beta signatures marked donors with CMV infection and the matching HLA.

A single record per CDR3 protein comes from TCRdb applying MiXCR to the reads. This table holds approximately 750,000 distinct CDR3 sequences, 35% to 40% found once. This clonotype was observed a few times. Its antigen is not identified. The CDR3 runs 17 residues. CDR1 and CDR2 from the germline V gene are MGHRA and YSYEKL. Between the trimmed V and J ends, which lost 0 bases and 6 bases, there was a span of 19 bases. Broader study findings: Cumulative public TCR beta family frequency identified carriers of CMV plus the relevant HLA. In two of eight donors, the top clonotype was HLA-C-restricted CMV-specific.

This chain connects TRBV4-1 to TRBJ2-3; D remains ambiguous. The clonotype comes from a human donor in good health (CMV status not recorded). Some clones in this sample may be carry-over from other donors' samples. The sample consisted of PBMCs. The CDR3 spells CASSQDNRASRKDTQYF. CDR3 DNA sequence: TGCGCCAGCAGCCAAGACAACCGGGCCAGCCGCAAGGATACGCAGTATTTT.